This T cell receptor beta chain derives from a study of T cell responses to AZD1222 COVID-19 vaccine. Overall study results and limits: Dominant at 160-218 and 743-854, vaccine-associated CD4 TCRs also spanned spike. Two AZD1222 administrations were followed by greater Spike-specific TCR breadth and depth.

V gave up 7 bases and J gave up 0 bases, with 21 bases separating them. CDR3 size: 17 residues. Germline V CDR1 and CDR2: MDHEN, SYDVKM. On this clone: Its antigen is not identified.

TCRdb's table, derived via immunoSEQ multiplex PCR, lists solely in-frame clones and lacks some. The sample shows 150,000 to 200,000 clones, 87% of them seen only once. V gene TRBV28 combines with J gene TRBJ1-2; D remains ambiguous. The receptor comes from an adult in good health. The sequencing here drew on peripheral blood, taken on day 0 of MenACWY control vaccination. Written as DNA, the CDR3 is TGTGCCAGCATGCGGCAGGCGGCGCTGGGGTCTAACTATGGCTACACCTTC. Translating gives CASMRQAALGSNYGYTF.